Following are 18 T cell receptor beta chains from one sample sequenced in a study of blood T cells in healthy people across ages. A second PCR, run for roughly 7 to 11 cycles, used a sample-barcoded 5' primer plus a J-beta primer mix. TCRdb re-called the 5' RACE reads with MiXCR, one entry per CDR3 protein. In the table there are about 1.8 million distinct CDR3 sequences, around 48% of which are singletons. Input material: blood. These receptors originate from a woman aged 35 to 49 in good health.

This clonotype was observed a few times. V and J are TRBV12-3 or TRBV12-4 and TRBJ1-2, with 9 bases matching TRBD1. The length of the CDR3 is 13 residues. The junction had 8 bases not matched to a gene; V was cut back by 7 bases and J by 8 bases. The CDR3 DNA is TGTGCCAGCAAGCCGGGACAGGGAAGGGGCTACACCTTC. This codes for CASKPGQGRGYTF.

The V call is TRBV4-3, the J call TRBJ2-2, with 9 bases that match TRBD2. The V gene's germline CDR1 is LGHNA and CDR2 YSLEER. J was trimmed by 4 bases and V by 0 bases; bases with no gene match: 9. This CDR3 region has 18 residues. As DNA, the CDR3 is TGCGCCAGCAGCCAAGATTCCTTGCTAGCGGGGATCACCGGGGAGCTGTTTTTT. It specifies CASSQDSLLAGITGELFF.

This chain connects TRBV10-3 to TRBJ1-1, with D maybe TRBD1 (5 bases). The germline V gene has CDR1 ENHRY and CDR2 SYGVKD. Trimming took 8 bases from V and 1 from J, leaving 8 bases between them. The CDR3 has 12 residues. The CDR3 loop reads CAIRRGNTEAFF. Here the CDR3 DNA reads TGTGCCATCCGGAGGGGGAACACTGAAGCTTTCTTT.

The V call is TRBV11-2, the J call TRBJ2-3; possible D gene TRBD2, 6 bases. CDR3 length: 15 residues. Between the trimmed V and J ends, which lost 4 bases and 6 bases, there was a span of 17 bases. Germline V lookup: CDR1 SGHAT, CDR2 FQNNGV. The CDR3 sequence is CASSYPGLLVDTQYF. The CDR3 nucleotides read TGTGCCAGCAGCTACCCGGGACTCCTCGTGGATACGCAGTATTTT.

This sequence joins TRBV4-2 and TRBJ1-2; D may be TRBD1 (6 bases). Trimming removed 4 bases at V and 4 bases at J, with 16 bases between. The CDR3 is 15 amino acids. The germline gives CDR1 LGHNA, CDR2 YNFKEQ. CDR3 loop: CASSLNRDRVYGYTF. The CDR3 DNA is TGTGCCAGCAGCCTCAACAGGGATCGGGTCTATGGCTACACCTTC.

This clonotype was picked up a small number of times. Written as DNA, the CDR3 is TGTGCCAGCTCACCATTGGACAGTCGACAAGAGACCCAGTACTTC. Translated: CASSPLDSRQETQYF. This chain joins TRBV18 and TRBJ2-5; tentative D call: TRBD1 (6 bases). Germline values: CDR1 KGHSH, CDR2 LQKENI. The CDR3 consists of 15 residues. Trimming shortened V by 2 bases and J by 2 bases, and 12 bases separated the two germline ends.

The chain is built from TRBV25-1 and TRBJ2-5; D is perhaps TRBD1 (7 bases). Germline CDR1 and CDR2: MGHDK and SYGVNS. Between the trimmed V and J ends, which lost 3 bases and 4 bases, there was a span of 12 bases. The CDR3 is made up of 14 amino acids. As DNA, the CDR3 is TGTGCCAGCAGTGACCACAGGGGAGGAGAGACCCAGTACTTC. Translated: CASSDHRGGETQYF.

This chain uses TRBV28 with TRBJ2-2; 7 nucleotides line up with TRBD2. Losses at the gene ends were 4 bases for V and 4 bases for J; bases not matched to a gene: 3. This CDR3 contains 14 residues. Germline V gene sequence: CDR1 MDHEN, CDR2 SYDVKM. The CDR3 protein is CASSWGGATGELFF. In DNA, the CDR3 is TGTGCCAGCAGTTGGGGAGGGGCCACCGGGGAGCTGTTTTTT. The variable domain in full, with the rest retrieved from reference TRBV28 and TRBJ2-2, is DVKVTQSSRYLVKRTGEKVFLECVQDMDHENMFWYRQDPGLGLRLIYFSYDVKMKEKGDIPEGYSVSREKKERFSLILESASTNQTSMYLCASSWGGATGELFFGEGSRLTVL.

The chain recombines TRBV6-6 with TRBJ2-5; possible D gene TRBD2, 5 bases. Germline V gives CDR1 MNHNY, CDR2 SVGAGI (reference sequence). Trimming removed 4 bases at V and 5 bases at J, with 11 bases between. The CDR3 contains 13 residues. CDR3 coding DNA: TGTGCCAGCAGTTGGGCAGGACTGGAGACCCAGTACTTC. Amino acids: CASSWAGLETQYF.

The chain couples TRBV5-1 to TRBJ2-7, with D perhaps matching TRBD1 or TRBD2 (5 bases each). Germline V gene sequence: CDR1 SGHRS, CDR2 YFSETQ. The CDR3 is made up of 12 amino acids. Trimming left V 3 bases short and J 2 bases short, with 6 bases between. The CDR3 region is CASSWDAYEQYF. CDR3 DNA: TGCGCCAGCAGCTGGGACGCCTACGAGCAGTACTTC.

This clonotype was counted only a few times. The chain is built from TRBV20-1 and TRBJ2-1, with D possibly matching TRBD2 (5 bases). Germline V gene sequence: CDR1 DFQATT, CDR2 SNEGSKA (reference sequence). Trimming left V 0 bases short and J 7 bases short, with 7 bases between. CDR3 length: 12 residues. As DNA, the CDR3 is TGCAGTGCTAGAGATACGGGGAATGAGCAGTTCTTC. The encoded protein is CSARDTGNEQFF.

This clonotype appeared once. This chain connects TRBV2 to TRBJ2-1, with TRBD2 as a possible D gene (6 bases). Trimming took 2 bases from V and 2 from J, leaving 22 bases between them. The germline CDR1 and CDR2 sequences are SNHLY and FYNNEI. CDR3 length: 19 residues. In DNA, the CDR3 is TGTGCCAGCAGTGAACGGCTAGTTCGGGCAGGAGGGGCCTACAATGAGCAGTTCTTC. It is translated as CASSERLVRAGGAYNEQFF.

The rearrangement joins TRBV15 to TRBJ2-5; TRBD1 aligns across 8 bases. CDR1 is LNHNV and CDR2 is YYDKDF in the germline V gene (reference sequence). CDR3 size: 17 residues. V was clipped by 0 bases and J by 3 bases; unmatched bases: 9. In DNA form, the CDR3 reads TGTGCCACCAGCAGAGATCGGGGCAGGGGGCTGGAAGAGACCCAGTACTTC. Translated: CATSRDRGRGLEETQYF.

The rearrangement links TRBV5-1 to TRBJ2-1; no clear D gene. Germline V lookup: CDR1 SGHRS, CDR2 YFSETQ. The CDR3 has 15 residues. V was shortened by 2 bases and J by 3 bases, with 12 bases between the two germline ends. The CDR3 sequence: CASSFDLTRYNEQFF. The CDR3 DNA follows: TGCGCCAGCAGCTTCGATCTCACCCGCTACAATGAGCAGTTCTTC.

This clonotype came up a few times. V and J are TRBV28 and TRBJ2-5; D uncertain. The CDR3 sequence is 14 residues long. Germline assignment: CDR1 MDHEN and CDR2 SYDVKM. V gave up 10 bases and J gave up 0 bases, with 15 bases separating them. CDR3 amino acids: CATNGPYYQETQYF. DNA for the CDR3: TGTGCCACCAACGGGCCTTACTACCAAGAGACCCAGTACTTC.

The chain uses TRBV7-2 and TRBJ2-3; 7 positions match TRBD2. In germline, CDR1 is SGHTA, CDR2 FQGNSA. The CDR3 extends over 15 amino acids. J gave up 5 bases and V 5 bases, and 10 bases lay outside the gene matches. CDR3: CASSPIAGGGDTQYF. CDR3 bases: TGTGCCAGCAGCCCAATAGCGGGTGGCGGAGATACGCAGTATTTT.

V and J are TRBV29-1 and TRBJ2-5; TRBD1 matches at 11 bases. The germline gives CDR1 SQVTM, CDR2 ANQGSEA. This CDR3 comprises 13 residues. Losses at the gene ends were 6 bases for V and 5 bases for J; bases not matched to a gene: 5. The CDR3 spells CSVDRGQSETQYF. In DNA form, the CDR3 reads TGCAGCGTGGACAGGGGGCAGTCGGAGACCCAGTACTTC.

V is TRBV27 and J is TRBJ2-3, with 11 bases aligning to TRBD2. This CDR3 region has 18 residues. Germline assignment: CDR1 MNHEY and CDR2 SMNVEV (reference sequence). J gave up 4 bases and V 1 base, and 10 bases lay outside the gene matches. This CDR3 reads CASSLFLTSGGDADTQYF. Here the CDR3 DNA reads TGTGCCAGCAGTTTATTTCTCACTAGCGGGGGTGATGCAGATACGCAGTATTTT.